Included here is one T cell receptor (beta chain) sequence, with context. These data belong to a study of blood T cell repertoires in COVID-19. Study as a whole: Sites across the United States, Italy and Spain contributed samples from acute and convalescent COVID-19. Sources were T cells, B-cell-depleted T cells, or PBMCs; the material itself was cDNA or gDNA.

CDR3 length: 15 residues. Trimming took 3 bases from V and 1 from J, leaving 16 bases between them. Germline lookup yields CDR1 DFQATT and CDR2 SNEGSKA (reference sequence). Seattle's enrolled individuals joined amid active infection and were then monitored longitudinally. Authors' analysis steps: Reference gene primer amplification yielded estimated nucleated cell counts. The data were produced by immunoSEQ multiplex PCR, yet TCRdb's version contains in-frame clones alone and is incomplete. For V, J and clone size, that table is used; D and trimming come from the DNA. The sample shows some 130,000 clones, approximately 86% of them seen only once.

The sequence was obtained from a woman between 65 and 79 years old with COVID-19, enrolled during active disease. Sequencing was performed on peripheral blood. V is TRBV20-1 and J is TRBJ2-7; weak D call: TRBD1 (8 bases). CDR3 coding DNA: TGCAGTGCTAGTCTCCTACAGGGGGGGTCCTACGAGCAGTACTTC. It translates to CSASLLQGGSYEQYF.